This paragraph covers one T cell receptor (beta chain) sequence. What it recognizes is unknown. The record originates from a study of T cell responses to AZD1222 COVID-19 vaccine. Study-wide results and caveats: Every sample of the repertoires postdated the peak T cell response.

Germline V gives CDR1 LGHDT, CDR2 YNNKEL (reference sequence). CDR3 length equals 12 residues. V lost 11 bases to trimming and J lost 3 bases, with 13 bases between them. The table came from immunoSEQ multiplex PCR; TCRdb's copy has only in-frame clones and leaves some out. Of approximately 30,000 clones listed, approximately 92% were seen once; the top ten hold about 8.8%. This TCR was sampled from an adult who received the AZD1222 COVID-19 vaccine. The sequenced sample was peripheral blood, obtained 28 days after the second AZD1222 dose. The V call is TRBV3-1 (or the pseudogene TRBV3-2), the J call TRBJ1-2, with a possible D match to TRBD1 (5 bases). The CDR3 region is CAASGGYYGYTF. In DNA, the CDR3 is TGTGCCGCCTCGGGGGGGTACTATGGCTACACCTTC.